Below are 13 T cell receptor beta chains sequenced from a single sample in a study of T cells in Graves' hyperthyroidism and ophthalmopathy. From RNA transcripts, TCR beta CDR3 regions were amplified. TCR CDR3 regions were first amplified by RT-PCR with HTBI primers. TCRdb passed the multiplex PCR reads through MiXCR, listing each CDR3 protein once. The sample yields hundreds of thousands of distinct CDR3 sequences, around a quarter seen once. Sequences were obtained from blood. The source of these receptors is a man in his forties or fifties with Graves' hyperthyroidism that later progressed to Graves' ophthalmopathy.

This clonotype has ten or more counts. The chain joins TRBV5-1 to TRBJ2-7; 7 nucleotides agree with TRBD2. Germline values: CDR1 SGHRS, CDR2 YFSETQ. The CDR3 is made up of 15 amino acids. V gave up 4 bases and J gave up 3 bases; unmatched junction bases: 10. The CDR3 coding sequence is TGCGCCAGCAGCGCCGGGGGGAGCGGTGACTACGAGCAGTACTTC. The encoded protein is CASSAGGSGDYEQYF.

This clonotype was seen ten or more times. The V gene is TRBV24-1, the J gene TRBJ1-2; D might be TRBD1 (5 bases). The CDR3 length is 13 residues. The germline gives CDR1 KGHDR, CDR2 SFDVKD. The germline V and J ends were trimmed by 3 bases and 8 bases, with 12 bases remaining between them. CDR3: CATSDPPREGYTF. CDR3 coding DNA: TGTGCCACCAGTGATCCCCCCAGGGAAGGCTACACCTTC.

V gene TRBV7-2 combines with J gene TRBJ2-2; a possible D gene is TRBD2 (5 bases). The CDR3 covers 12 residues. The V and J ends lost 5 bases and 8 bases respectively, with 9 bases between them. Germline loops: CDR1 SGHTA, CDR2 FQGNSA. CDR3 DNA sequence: TGTGCCAGCAGCCTAAGCGGAGGGGAGCTGTTTTTT. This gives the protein CASSLSGGELFF.

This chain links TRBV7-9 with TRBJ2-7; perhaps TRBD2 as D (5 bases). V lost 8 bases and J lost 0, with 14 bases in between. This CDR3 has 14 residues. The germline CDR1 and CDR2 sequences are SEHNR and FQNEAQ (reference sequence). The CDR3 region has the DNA TGTGCCAGCTCGGGGATGGGGAACTCCTACGAGCAGTACTTC. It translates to CASSGMGNSYEQYF.

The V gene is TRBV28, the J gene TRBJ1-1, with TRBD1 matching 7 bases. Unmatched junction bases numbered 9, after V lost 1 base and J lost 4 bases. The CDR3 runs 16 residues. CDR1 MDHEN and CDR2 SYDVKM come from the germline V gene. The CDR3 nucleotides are TGTGCCAGCAGTTTATTGACAGGGAGGTTAAGCACTGAAGCTTTCTTT. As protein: CASSLLTGRLSTEAFF.

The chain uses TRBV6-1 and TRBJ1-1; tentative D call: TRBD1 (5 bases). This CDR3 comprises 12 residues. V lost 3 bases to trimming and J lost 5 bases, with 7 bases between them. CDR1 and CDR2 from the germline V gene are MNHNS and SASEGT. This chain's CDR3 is CASSDWGTEAFF. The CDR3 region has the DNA TGTGCCAGCAGTGATTGGGGGACTGAAGCTTTCTTT.

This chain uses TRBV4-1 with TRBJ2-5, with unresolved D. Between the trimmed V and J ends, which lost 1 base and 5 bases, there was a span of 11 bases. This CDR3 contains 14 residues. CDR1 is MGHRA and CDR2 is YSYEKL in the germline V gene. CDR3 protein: CASSQVRYLETQYF. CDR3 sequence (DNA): TGCGCCAGCAGCCAAGTTCGTTACTTGGAGACCCAGTACTTC.

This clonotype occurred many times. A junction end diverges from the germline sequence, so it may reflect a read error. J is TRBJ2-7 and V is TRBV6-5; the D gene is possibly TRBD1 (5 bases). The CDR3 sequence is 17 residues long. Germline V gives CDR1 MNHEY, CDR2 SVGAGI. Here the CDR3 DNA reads TGTGCCAACAGTTACCCCGGTAAGGGGTCGGGTTCCTACGAGCAGTACTTC. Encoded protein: CANSYPGKGSGSYEQYF.

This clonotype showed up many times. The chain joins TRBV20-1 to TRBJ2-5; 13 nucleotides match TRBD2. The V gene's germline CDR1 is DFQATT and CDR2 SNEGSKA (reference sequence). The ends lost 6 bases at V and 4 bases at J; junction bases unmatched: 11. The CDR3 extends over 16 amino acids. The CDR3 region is CSALGLAGDWGETQYF. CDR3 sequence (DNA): TGCAGTGCACTCGGACTAGCGGGAGATTGGGGAGAGACCCAGTACTTC.

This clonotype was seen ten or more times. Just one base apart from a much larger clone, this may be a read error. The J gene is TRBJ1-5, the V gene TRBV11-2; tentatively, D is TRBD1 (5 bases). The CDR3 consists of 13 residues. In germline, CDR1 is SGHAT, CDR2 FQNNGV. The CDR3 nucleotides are TGTGTCAGCAGCCCAGGGCGAGATCAGCCCCAGCATTTT. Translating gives CVSSPGRDQPQHF.

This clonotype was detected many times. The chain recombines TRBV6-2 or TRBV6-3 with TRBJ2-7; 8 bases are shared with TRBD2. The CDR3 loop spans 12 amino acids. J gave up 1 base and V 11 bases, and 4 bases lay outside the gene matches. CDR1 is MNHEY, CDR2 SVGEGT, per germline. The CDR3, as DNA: TGTGCCGTGCGGGGGGCATCCTACGAGCAGTACTTC. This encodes CAVRGASYEQYF.

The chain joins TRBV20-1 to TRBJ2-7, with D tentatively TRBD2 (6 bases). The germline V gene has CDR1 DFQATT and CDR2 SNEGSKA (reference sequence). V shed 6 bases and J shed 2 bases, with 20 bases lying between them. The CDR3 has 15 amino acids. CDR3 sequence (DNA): TGCAGTGCCACACGGGCGGGGTCCAGCACCTACGAGCAGTACTTC. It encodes CSATRAGSSTYEQYF.

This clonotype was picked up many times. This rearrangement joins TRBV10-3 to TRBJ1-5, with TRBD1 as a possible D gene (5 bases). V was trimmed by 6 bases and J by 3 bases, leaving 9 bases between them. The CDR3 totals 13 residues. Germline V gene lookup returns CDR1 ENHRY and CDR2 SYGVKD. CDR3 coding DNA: TGTGCCATCAGGAGACAGTACAATCAGCCCCAGCATTTT. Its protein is CAIRRQYNQPQHF.